Each of the 4 T cell receptor beta chains below was sequenced from the same sample in a study of blood T cell repertoires in COVID-19 (dated by TCRdb to about 2020). The library was produced with the immunoSEQ multiplex PCR assay. Imported from immuneACCESS, the table was reduced by TCRdb to in-frame sequences with V and J called. These copies leave out some clones; in studies compared against another copy, an unresolved V gene accounts for under half, and the cause of the remainder is not known. The sample contains around 140,000 clones, about four fifths of them found a single time. The ten largest clones capture 1.5% to 2% of the sample. The sequenced material came from peripheral blood. These receptors were taken from a human donor in a cohort sampled during active COVID-19.

The chain is built from TRBV9 and TRBJ1-3; D gene uncertain. The V gene lost 0 bases and the J gene lost 4 bases, with 5 bases spanning the gap. Germline CDR1 SGDLS, CDR2 YYNGEE. The CDR3 runs to 13 residues. In DNA, the CDR3 is TGTGCCAGCAGCGTAGGCGAGGGAAACACCATATATTTT. Translating it yields CASSVGEGNTIYF.

V usage is TRBV18 and J usage is TRBJ2-7; D might be TRBD1 (6 bases). Trimming left V 3 bases short and J 2 bases short, with 8 bases between. CDR3 size: 13 residues. CDR1 and CDR2 (germline): KGHSH, LQKENI. CDR3 nucleotide sequence: TGTGCCAGCTCACCGGACAGAACCTACGAGCAGTACTTC. It yields the protein CASSPDRTYEQYF.

The chain joins TRBV19 to TRBJ1-4, with D perhaps matching TRBD1 (5 bases). There are 14 residues in the CDR3. From germline, CDR1 is LNHDA and CDR2 SQIVND (reference sequence). V gave up 6 bases and J gave up 8 bases, with 16 bases separating them. CDR3 sequence reads: CASRKQESREKLFF. The CDR3 DNA is TGTGCCAGTAGGAAACAGGAGAGTAGGGAAAAACTGTTTTTT. Looking up the rest from reference TRBV19 and TRBJ1-4 gives the full variable domain: DGGITQSPKYLFRKEGQNVTLSCEQNLNHDAMYWYRQDPGQGLRLIYYSQIVNDFQKGDIAEGYSVSREKKESFPLTVTSAQKNPTAFYLCASRKQESREKLFFGSGTQLSVL.

The V call is TRBV6-5, the J call TRBJ2-1, with D perhaps TRBD2 (5 bases). CDR1 MNHEY and CDR2 SVGAGI come from the germline V gene. The ends were cut back, 5 bases at V and 10 bases at J, with 9 bases in the middle. This CDR3 contains 11 residues. The CDR3 region has the DNA TGTGCCAGCAGTACCGAGGGCGAGCAGTTCTTC. It encodes CASSTEGEQFF.